A single sample is the source of the 14 T cell receptor beta chains below, sequenced in a study of human T cells and chemical hapten exposure. TCRdb re-derived calls from the RACE reads in MiXCR, one entry per CDR3 protein. The table records under 45,000 distinct CDR3 sequences, approximately 5% of them present only once. Documented time point: healthy volunteer bleed at 6 weeks. Total RNA extraction was carried out from unfractionated whole blood. The source material was whole blood. These receptors came from a human donor in good health. Some clones in this sample may be carry-over from other donors' samples.

This clonotype occurred many times. The V call is TRBV5-1, the J call TRBJ2-5; unclear D gene. The ends were cut back, 0 bases at V and 1 base at J, with 4 bases in the middle. The CDR3 spans 13 residues. CDR1 SGHRS and CDR2 YFSETQ come from the germline V gene. The CDR3 DNA reads as TGCGCCAGCAGCTTGGTTGGCCAAGAGACCCAGTACTTC. Translation: CASSLVGQETQYF. Full variable domain (outside the CDR3, taken from reference TRBV5-1 and TRBJ2-5): KAGVTQTPRYLIKTRGQQVTLSCSPISGHRSVSWYQQTPGQGLQFLFEYFSETQRNKGNFPGRFSGRQFSNSRSEMNVSTLELGDSALYLCASSLVGQETQYFGPGTRLLVL.

This clonotype is judged medium-sized. CDR3 sequence reads: CASSSPRDAADTQYF. CDR3 sequence (DNA): TGTGCCAGCAGCTCGCCAAGGGACGCCGCAGATACGCAGTATTTT. This chain joins TRBV7-2 and TRBJ2-3; D assignment may be TRBD1 or TRBD2 (5 bases each). The CDR3 has 15 residues. V was clipped by 4 bases and J by 4 bases, with 15 bases between them. The germline gives CDR1 SGHTA, CDR2 FQGNSA.

Many counts were recorded for this clonotype. This chain connects TRBV19 to TRBJ1-1; 8 bases are a match to TRBD1. V lost 3 bases and J lost 10; bases outside the gene matches: 16. Germline assignment: CDR1 LNHDA and CDR2 SQIVND (reference sequence). The CDR3 length is 16 residues. The CDR3 coding sequence is TGTGCCAGTAGTATCCCCTCTTTGGGCAGGGGGCAGGCAGCTTTCTTT. Translation: CASSIPSLGRGQAAFF.

This clonotype was seen repeatedly, ten times or more. The chain couples TRBV12-3 or TRBV12-4 to TRBJ1-1; 8 positions match TRBD1. The length of the CDR3 is 14 residues. Trimming at V came to 6 bases and at J to 4 bases, leaving 7 bases not matched to a gene. CDR3 in amino acids: CASSRRDRSTEAFF. CDR3 DNA: TGTGCCAGCAGCCGCCGGGACAGGTCCACTGAAGCTTTCTTT.

The chain couples TRBV13 to TRBJ1-1, with 7 bases fitting TRBD1. Germline assignment: CDR1 PRHDT and CDR2 FYEKMQ (reference sequence). The length of the CDR3 is 13 residues. The junction had 10 bases not matched to a gene; V was cut back by 8 bases and J by 7 bases. The DNA of the CDR3 is TGTGCCAGCCTAATAACCGGGACAGTTGAAGCTTTCTTT. Amino acids: CASLITGTVEAFF.

This clonotype was recorded at least ten times. This chain links TRBV11-2 with TRBJ2-7; D possibly corresponds to TRBD2 (5 bases). V was pared by 1 base and J by 4 bases, with 20 bases between. The CDR3 has 17 residues. Germline assignment: CDR1 SGHAT and CDR2 FQNNGV. CDR3 protein: CASSLGFRGPRGYEQYF. The CDR3, as DNA: TGTGCCAGCAGCTTAGGCTTCAGAGGCCCTCGCGGGTACGAGCAGTACTTC.

The chain links TRBV25-1 to TRBJ2-7, with unresolved D. Germline values: CDR1 MGHDK, CDR2 SYGVNS. The CDR3 is 14 residues long. Trimming cost V 3 bases and J 0 bases, with 9 bases left between them. In nucleotides, the CDR3 is TGTGCCAGCAGTGAGGGGTTAAGCTCCTACGAGCAGTACTTC. As protein: CASSEGLSSYEQYF.

The chain's CDR3 is CASSSITGANVLTF. CDR3 DNA sequence: TGTGCCAGCAGTTCCATCACCGGGGCCAACGTCCTGACTTTC. The chain is built from TRBV27 and TRBJ2-6; no firm D call. CDR3 size: 14 residues. Trimming removed 4 bases from V and 4 bases from J, with 8 bases in between. CDR1 is MNHEY, CDR2 SMNVEV, per germline (reference sequence).

The rearrangement links TRBV7-2 to TRBJ1-2, with 11 bases aligning to TRBD1. V lost 5 bases to trimming and J lost 6 bases; unmatched junction nucleotides: 8. The germline V gene has CDR1 SGHTA and CDR2 FQGNSA. This CDR3 region has 15 residues. The CDR3 protein is CASSGRTGGANGYTF. As DNA, the CDR3 is TGTGCCAGCAGCGGCCGGACAGGGGGCGCAAATGGCTACACCTTC.

In this sample, this clonotype turned up many times. The V gene is TRBV20-1, the J gene TRBJ1-1; D might be TRBD1 (6 bases). The V gene lost 0 bases and the J gene lost 4 bases, with 15 bases spanning the gap. This CDR3 region has 15 residues. The germline CDR1 and CDR2 sequences are DFQATT and SNEGSKA (reference sequence). The CDR3 region has the DNA TGCAGTGCTAGAGATCAAGGGCACAGGGCCACTGAAGCTTTCTTT. Amino acids: CSARDQGHRATEAFF.

This clonotype has at least ten counts. The J gene is TRBJ2-1, the V gene TRBV6-2 or TRBV6-3, with TRBD1 as a possible D gene (5 bases). The length of the CDR3 is 13 residues. Germline V gene sequence: CDR1 MNHEY, CDR2 SVGEGT. V lost 4 bases to trimming and J lost 7 bases, with 11 bases between them. CDR3 residues: CASSSTVSNEQFF. Here the CDR3 DNA reads TGTGCCAGCAGTTCGACAGTATCAAATGAGCAGTTCTTC.

This clonotype has a handful of counts. J is TRBJ2-3 and V is TRBV5-4; no clear D. Germline V gene lookup returns CDR1 SGHNT and CDR2 YYREEE (reference sequence). The CDR3 runs to 14 residues. V lost 0 bases and J lost 2, with 7 bases in between. The CDR3 sequence is CASSLGLHTDTQYF. CDR3 nucleotide sequence: TGTGCCAGCAGCTTGGGGCTTCACACAGATACGCAGTATTTT.

This clonotype was counted a few times. The chain is built from TRBV12-3 or TRBV12-4 and TRBJ1-5; D is unclear. This CDR3 is 12 amino acids long. The V end was cut by 5 bases, the J end by 7 bases, with 9 bases between. CDR3 sequence reads: CASSAGPQPQHF. The CDR3 DNA is TGTGCCAGCAGTGCTGGACCCCAGCCCCAGCATTTT.

This clonotype was seen ten or more times. The V and J genes are TRBV3-1 and TRBJ1-3, with D uncertain. The CDR3 is 16 amino acids. The germline V gene encodes CDR1 LGHDT and CDR2 YNNKEL (reference sequence). The V end lost 1 base, the J end lost 2 bases, and 12 bases lay between the germline ends. The DNA for the CDR3 is TGTGCCAGCAGCCAAGGGCGGGGATTGACTGGAAACACCATATATTTT. This sequence encodes CASSQGRGLTGNTIYF.